Presented here are 4 T cell receptor beta chains from one specimen sequenced in a study of T cell responses to AZD1222 COVID-19 vaccine. The method was immunoSEQ multiplex PCR; TCRdb's version includes in-frame clones alone and lacks a portion of them. The sample has around 15,000 clones; around 80% are singletons. The specimen comprised peripheral blood, sampled 28 days after the second AZD1222 dose. Receptor source: an adult who received the AZD1222 COVID-19 vaccine.

The chain is built from TRBV12-3 or TRBV12-4 and TRBJ2-7; D is uncertain. Deletions cut 7 bases from V and 8 bases from J, with 18 bases between. The CDR3 runs 13 residues. The CDR3 reads CASTRDPLRQQYF. The CDR3 DNA reads as TGTGCCAGCACCCGAGACCCTCTACGGCAGCAGTACTTC.

The chain carries TRBV4-1 and TRBJ1-1; TRBD1 is a possible D gene (5 bases). Germline loops: CDR1 MGHRA, CDR2 YSYEKL. The CDR3 sequence is 16 residues long. V dropped 0 bases and J dropped 1 base, with 12 bases sitting between them. The CDR3 sequence: CASSQDWMTENTEAFF. CDR3 bases: TGCGCCAGCAGCCAAGATTGGATGACAGAGAACACTGAAGCTTTCTTT.

This clone is a singleton in its sample. This chain links TRBV29-1 with TRBJ2-3; perhaps TRBD2 as D (5 bases). Germline lookup yields CDR1 SQVTM and CDR2 ANQGSEA. V lost 5 bases and J 4 bases, leaving 10 bases between the germline ends. The CDR3 covers 12 residues. CDR3 amino acids: CSVFIGADTQYF. Written as DNA, the CDR3 is TGCAGCGTTTTCATCGGGGCAGATACGCAGTATTTT.

The chain links TRBV6-5 to TRBJ1-5, with D hard to call. There are 12 residues in the CDR3. Trimming removed 8 bases from V and 3 bases from J, with 8 bases in between. CDR1 MNHEY and CDR2 SVGAGI come from the germline V gene. CDR3 in amino acids: CASAIDNQPQHF. The CDR3 bases are TGTGCCAGCGCAATAGACAATCAGCCCCAGCATTTT.